The 19 T cell receptor beta chains reported below all come from one sample, sequenced in a study of blood T cell repertoires in COVID-19. Assay used: immunoSEQ multiplex PCR; TCRdb lists only in-frame clones, some missing. The sample holds about 260,000 clones; 88% are singletons and the top ten take 9.5% to 13%. The sequencing sample was made of peripheral blood. Every receptor here comes from a woman aged 65 to 85 with COVID-19, enrolled during active disease.

J is TRBJ2-7 and V is TRBV29-1; 7 bases are shared with TRBD1. The CDR3 extends over 16 amino acids. V lost 6 bases, J lost 3 bases, and 17 bases stayed unmatched. CDR1 and CDR2 from the germline V gene are SQVTM and ANQGSEA. DNA of the CDR3: TGCAGCGTGGAACTCCCGGACACAGGGGCCAACTACGAGCAGTACTTC. This sequence encodes CSVELPDTGANYEQYF.

This chain links TRBV10-3 with TRBJ1-2; 10 nucleotides line up with TRBD1. This CDR3 contains 16 residues. The germline V gene has CDR1 ENHRY and CDR2 SYGVKD. The trim removed 6 bases at V and 7 bases at J, leaving 14 bases unmatched. CDR3 residues: CAISGRLGQGNGGYTF. In nucleotides, the CDR3 is TGTGCCATCAGCGGCCGTCTGGGACAGGGGAACGGTGGCTACACCTTC.

The V and J genes are TRBV15 and TRBJ2-7; D not certain. With 0 bases removed from V and 9 bases from J, the gap between germline ends came to 15 bases. Germline-derived CDR1 and CDR2 are LNHNV and YYDKDF (reference sequence). The CDR3 is 14 amino acids. CDR3 region: CATSRDSSTSVQYF. CDR3 coding DNA: TGTGCCACCAGCAGAGATTCTAGTACGAGCGTGCAGTACTTC. The variable domain in full, with the rest retrieved from reference TRBV15 and TRBJ2-7, is DAMVIQNPRYQVTQFGKPVTLSCSQTLNHNVMYWYQQKSSQAPKLLFHYYDKDFNNEADTPDNFQSRRPNTSFCFLDIRSPGLGDTAMYLCATSRDSSTSVQYFGPGTRLTVT.

The rearrangement links TRBV7-2 to TRBJ2-1, with D maybe TRBD2 (6 bases). V lost 5 bases and J lost 4, with 15 bases in between. This CDR3 has 15 residues. From germline, CDR1 is SGHTA and CDR2 FQGNSA. CDR3 nucleotide sequence: TGTGCCAGCAGCACCCGACTAGTTTCTTACAATGAGCAGTTCTTC. This codes for CASSTRLVSYNEQFF.

Notes on this clone: Other DNA sequences in this specimen translate into the identical CDR3. The chain combines TRBV5-1 with TRBJ2-3, with unresolved D. The V and J ends lost 4 bases and 2 bases respectively, with 5 bases between them. The CDR3 is made up of 12 amino acids. CDR1 and CDR2 from the germline V gene are SGHRS and YFSETQ. The CDR3 sequence: CASSLVTDTQYF. In nucleotides, the CDR3 is TGCGCCAGCAGCCTTGTCACAGATACGCAGTATTTT.

This clone was seen a single time. CDR3 DNA sequence: TGCGCCAGCAGCCAAGATCAGTCAGGGGTGACTGAAGCTTTCTTT. This translates into CASSQDQSGVTEAFF. This chain joins TRBV4-3 and TRBJ1-1; weak D call: TRBD1 (6 bases). The CDR3 length is 15 residues. Germline V gives CDR1 LGHNA, CDR2 YSLEER. V was cut by 0 bases and J by 5 bases, with 13 bases left in between.

The chain combines TRBV11-3 with TRBJ2-7, with TRBD1 identical over 7 bases. The CDR3 loop spans 14 amino acids. Trimming took 5 bases from V and 1 from J; bases not matched to a gene: 5. Germline-derived CDR1 and CDR2 are SGHNT and YENEEA. Here the CDR3 DNA reads TGTGCCAGCAGCGTAGGGGACAGTTCCTACGAGCAGTACTTC. Protein product: CASSVGDSSYEQYF.

The rearrangement links TRBV6-4 to TRBJ1-2, with 11 bases lining up with TRBD1. This CDR3 comprises 17 residues. CDR1 MRHNA and CDR2 SNTAGT come from the germline V gene. V lost 1 base and J lost 0; bases outside the gene matches: 4. The CDR3 here is CASSDWTGGHSNYGYTF. In DNA, the CDR3 is TGTGCCAGCAGTGACTGGACAGGGGGCCATTCTAACTATGGCTACACCTTC.

With respect to this clone: Relative to the germline gene, one junction end is altered; a read error may explain this. The V gene is TRBV5-1, the J gene TRBJ2-1, with D tentatively TRBD2 (5 bases). The CDR3 runs to 17 residues. Germline lookup yields CDR1 SGHRS and CDR2 YFSETQ. The CDR3 is CATRADRRLDTYNEQFF. The CDR3 coding sequence is TGTGCGACTCGTGCCGATAGGAGGTTAGACACCTACAATGAGCAGTTCTTC.

V and J are TRBV7-9 and TRBJ1-3; no firm D call. CDR3 length: 14 residues. V lost 1 base to trimming and J lost 2 bases, with 6 bases between them. Germline V gene sequence: CDR1 SEHNR, CDR2 FQNEAQ (reference sequence). The CDR3 protein is CASSLDRAGNTIYF. The CDR3 DNA reads as TGTGCCAGCAGCTTAGACCGCGCTGGAAACACCATATATTTT.

The chain is built from TRBV21-1 and TRBJ2-7; the DNA was not used to check the table's D call, TRBD1. TRBV21-1 is deemed a pseudogene. The CDR3 totals 16 residues. The DNA for the CDR3 is TGTGCCAGCAGCAAACCGGGACACCCACTTACCTACGAGCAGTACTTC. It is translated as CASSKPGHPLTYEQYF.

The genes are TRBV27 and TRBJ1-2, with TRBD1 identical over 9 bases. CDR3 length: 15 amino acids. V trimming: 2 bases; J trimming: 5 bases; junction bases outside the gene matches: 6. Germline CDR1 is MNHEY and CDR2 is SMNVEV (reference sequence). CDR3 bases: TGTGCCAGCAGTTTAAGTACAGGGGGCGGGTATGGCTACACCTTC. The encoded protein is CASSLSTGGGYGYTF.

With respect to this clone: The sample contains more than one DNA sequence encoding this CDR3. CDR3 in DNA: TGTGCCTGGAGTGTCGCCGGCTATGGCTACACCTTC. Encoded protein: CAWSVAGYGYTF. The V gene is TRBV30, the J gene TRBJ1-2, with D unresolved. CDR1 and CDR2 (germline): GTSNPN, SVGIG (reference sequence). Trimming took off 0 bases at V and 4 bases at J, with 6 bases between the two ends. This CDR3 has 12 residues.

The chain combines TRBV15 with TRBJ2-3; 7 bases map to TRBD1. Germline trimming cut 3 bases from V and 5 bases from J; bases unmatched to any gene: 8. There are 15 residues in the CDR3. Germline V gene lookup returns CDR1 LNHNV and CDR2 YYDKDF (reference sequence). CDR3 sequence: CATSSNRDSGDTQYF. As DNA, the CDR3 is TGTGCCACCAGCAGCAACCGGGACAGTGGAGATACGCAGTATTTT.

The chain combines TRBV23-1 with TRBJ1-2, with D unclear. Being an ORF, TRBV23-1 has a function that is uncertain. The CDR3 length is 15 residues. Trimming removed 3 bases at V and 3 bases at J, with 14 bases between. The CDR3 DNA sequence: TGCGCCAGCAGTCACCCCTTGGGCAGTGACTATGGCTACACCTTC. The encoded protein is CASSHPLGSDYGYTF.

This clone has only one observation. At one end, the junction sequence differs from germline, possibly due to a read error. The V call is TRBV6-5, the J call TRBJ1-4, with 9 bases identical to TRBD1. Germline CDR1 and CDR2: MNHEY and SVGAGI. The CDR3 is 15 amino acids. CDR3 in amino acids: CASNYRDREHEKLFF. CDR3 nucleotides: TGTGCCAGCAATTACCGGGACAGGGAGCATGAAAAACTGTTTTTT.

This chain links TRBV7-9 with TRBJ2-1, with 8 bases fitting TRBD1. Germline loops: CDR1 SEHNR, CDR2 FQNEAQ (reference sequence). Trimming at V came to 1 base and at J to 2 bases, leaving 1 base not matched to a gene. This CDR3 contains 15 residues. This CDR3 reads CASSLEQGAYNEQFF. The DNA of the CDR3 is TGTGCCAGCAGCTTAGAACAGGGGGCCTACAATGAGCAGTTCTTC.

V is TRBV27 and J is TRBJ1-2; D may be TRBD1 (5 bases). This CDR3 comprises 13 residues. Trimming stripped 0 bases from V and 7 bases from J, with 9 bases between. Germline CDR1 and CDR2: MNHEY and SMNVEV (reference sequence). The DNA of the CDR3 is TGTGCCAGCAGTTTATCCAGGGAGGGTGGCTACACCTTC. This encodes CASSLSREGGYTF.

The J gene is TRBJ1-6, the V gene TRBV30, with D maybe TRBD1 (5 bases). Germline CDR1 GTSNPN, CDR2 SVGIG (reference sequence). The CDR3 is made up of 13 amino acids. Trimming shortened V by 3 bases and J by 8 bases, and 11 bases separated the two germline ends. The CDR3: CAWSAGRDSPLHF. DNA for the CDR3: TGTGCCTGGAGCGCAGGGAGGGATTCACCCCTCCACTTT.